This T cell receptor (beta chain) was retrieved from a study of T cell responses to AZD1222 COVID-19 vaccine. Study observations and caveats: Seropositive at baseline were only a handful of AZD1222 recipients. Spike-specific TCR breadth and depth both grew after two AZD1222 doses. After the peak T cell response, and only then, were repertoires sampled. Across spike, vaccine-associated CD4 TCRs were found, dominant at 160-218 and 743-854.

Concerning this clone itself: Its antigen remains unknown.

Profiling relied on immunoSEQ multiplex PCR, and the TCRdb table lists in-frame clones only, not all of them. The sample holds about 120,000 clones, about nine tenths seen once. This CDR3 contains 16 residues. V lost 0 bases and J 2 bases, leaving 14 bases between the germline ends. In germline, CDR1 is LNHNV, CDR2 YYDKDF (reference sequence). J is TRBJ2-7 and V is TRBV15; no clear D. The material sequenced was peripheral blood, taken on day 0 of AZD1222 vaccination. The sequence derives from an adult in good health. This chain's CDR3 is CATSRDRYRRTYEQYF. The CDR3 nucleotides read TGTGCCACCAGCAGAGATCGGTACCGAAGAACCTACGAGCAGTACTTC.